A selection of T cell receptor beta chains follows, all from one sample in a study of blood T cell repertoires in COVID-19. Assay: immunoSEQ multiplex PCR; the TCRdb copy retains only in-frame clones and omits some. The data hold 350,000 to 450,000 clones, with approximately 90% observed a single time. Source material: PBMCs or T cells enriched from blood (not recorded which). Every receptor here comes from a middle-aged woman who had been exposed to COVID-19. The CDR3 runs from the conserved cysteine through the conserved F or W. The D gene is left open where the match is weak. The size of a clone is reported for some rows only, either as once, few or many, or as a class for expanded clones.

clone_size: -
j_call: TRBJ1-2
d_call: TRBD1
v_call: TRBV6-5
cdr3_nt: TGTGCCAGCAGTTCCCCTAGACAGGGTCCTAACTATGGCTACACCTTC
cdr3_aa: CASSSPRQGPNYGYTF

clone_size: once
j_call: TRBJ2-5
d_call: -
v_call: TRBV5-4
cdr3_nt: TGTGCCAGTAAGGGGGGAGGGGTCCTAGAGACCCAGTACTTC
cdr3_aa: CASKGGGVLETQYF

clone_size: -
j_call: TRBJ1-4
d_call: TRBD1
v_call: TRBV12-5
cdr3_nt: TGTGCTAGTGGTTTGGTATTCCCGGGACAGGGCGTTGTGCGGGAAAAACTGTTTTTT
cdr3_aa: CASGLVFPGQGVVREKLFF

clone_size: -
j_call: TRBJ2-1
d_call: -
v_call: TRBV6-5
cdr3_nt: TGTGCCAGCAGTTACTCGAGGGAGGAGCAGTTCTTC
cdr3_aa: CASSYSREEQFF

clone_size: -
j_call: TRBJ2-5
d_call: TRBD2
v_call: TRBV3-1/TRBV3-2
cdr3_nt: TGTGCCAGCAGCCAAGGAGTGGCGGGGGGGAGAGAGACCCAGTACTTC
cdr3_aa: CASSQGVAGGRETQYF

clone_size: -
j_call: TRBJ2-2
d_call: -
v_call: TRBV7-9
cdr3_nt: TGTGCCAGCAGCTTAGTGGCAGGGTCGAACACCGGGGAGCTGTTTTTT
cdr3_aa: CASSLVAGSNTGELFF

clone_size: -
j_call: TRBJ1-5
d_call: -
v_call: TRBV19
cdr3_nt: TGTGCCAGTAGTATCTCATGGGGCTATAGCAATCAGCCCCAGCATTTT
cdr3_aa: CASSISWGYSNQPQHF

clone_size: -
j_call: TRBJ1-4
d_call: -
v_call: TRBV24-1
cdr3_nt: TGTGCCACCAGTGATTTGGGGGGGGGAAATGAAAAACTGTTTTTT
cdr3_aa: CATSDLGGGNEKLFF

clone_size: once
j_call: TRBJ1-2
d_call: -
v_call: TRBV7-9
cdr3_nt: TGTGCCAGCAGCTTAGCGTCGGCAGGGCCAGATGGCTACACCTTC
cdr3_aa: CASSLASAGPDGYTF

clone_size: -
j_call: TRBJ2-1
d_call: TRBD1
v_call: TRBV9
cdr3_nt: TGTGCCAGCAGCGTAGTAATGGGACAGGGCGGTGAGCAGTTCTTC
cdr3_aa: CASSVVMGQGGEQFF

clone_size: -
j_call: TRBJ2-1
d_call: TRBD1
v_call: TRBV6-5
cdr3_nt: TGTGCCAGCAGCCCCGGGACAGGGAGGGATGAGCAGTTCTTC
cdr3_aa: CASSPGTGRDEQFF